This T cell receptor beta chain is drawn from a study of blood T cell repertoires in COVID-19. Per the germline V gene, CDR1 is MNHEY and CDR2 is SMNVEV (reference sequence). The CDR3 covers 14 residues. V was clipped by 7 bases and J by 4 bases, with 14 bases between them. TCRdb keeps only in-frame clones here, not all; method: immunoSEQ multiplex PCR. This sample has some 300,000 clones, with 85% to 90% found just once. Cohorts were determined from participant-reported clinical history. J is TRBJ1-3 and V is TRBV27, with D possibly matching TRBD1 (5 bases). Sequencing was done on a sample of PBMCs or T cells enriched from blood (not recorded which). The origin of this receptor is a woman aged 55-69 years in a cohort exposed to, infected with or recovered from COVID-19 (not recorded which). The chain's CDR3 is CASTPRGRGNTIYF. The CDR3 DNA follows: TGTGCCAGCACCCCCCGGGGGAGGGGAAACACCATATATTTT.